These 18 T cell receptor beta chains originate from one sample sequenced in a study of regulatory T cells in long-lasting Graves disease. Arm-PCR of CDR3 regions and iRepertoire HTBI primers were the basis on which TCR beta libraries were built. TCRdb redid the calling of the multiplex PCR reads with MiXCR, one entry per CDR3 protein. This sample has about 400,000 distinct CDR3 sequences, with 15% to 17% found just once. Stated time point: newly diagnosed GD, antithyroid drugs for less than 3 months. Construction of the TCR library relied on RNA isolated from PBMCs. Sequencing used peripheral blood mononuclear cells (PBMCs), obtained at new diagnosis, from a patient treated with antithyroid drugs. These receptors originate from a female donor with Graves disease.

This clonotype came up many times. The rearrangement uses TRBV12-3 or TRBV12-4 and TRBJ1-5; D unresolved. There are 16 residues in the CDR3. V gave up 1 base and J gave up 0 bases, with 10 bases separating them. The CDR3 nucleotides are TGTGCCAGCAGTTTAGTAGCAGCTTCTAGCAATCAGCCCCAGCATTTT. It encodes CASSLVAASSNQPQHF.

This clonotype has at least ten counts. The V gene is TRBV19, the J gene TRBJ1-2, with D possibly being TRBD1 (6 bases). This CDR3 is built from 14 residues. The V and J ends lost 9 bases and 1 base respectively, with 15 bases between them. Germline-derived CDR1 and CDR2 are LNHDA and SQIVND (reference sequence). CDR3 in DNA: TGTGCCAGCATCCAGGACAGTTATAACTATGGCTACACCTTC. Translating gives CASIQDSYNYGYTF.

This clonotype has at least ten counts. The chain is built from TRBV12-5 and TRBJ2-3; possible D gene TRBD2, 5 bases. CDR1 is LGHNT and CDR2 is FRNRAP in the germline V gene. The V end lost 1 base, the J end lost 3 bases, and 14 bases lay between the germline ends. This CDR3 spans 16 amino acids. The CDR3 is CASGLGTGPHTDTQYF. The CDR3 DNA is TGTGCTAGTGGTTTGGGGACTGGACCGCATACAGATACGCAGTATTTT.

The chain combines TRBV19 with TRBJ1-1; D is unclear. CDR3 size: 14 residues. Germline V gene sequence: CDR1 LNHDA, CDR2 SQIVND (reference sequence). The V and J ends lost 3 bases and 0 bases respectively, with 8 bases between them. The CDR3, as DNA: TGTGCCAGTAGTATTGCGGATATGAACACTGAAGCTTTCTTT. As protein: CASSIADMNTEAFF.

At least ten counts were recorded for this clonotype. The chain combines TRBV14 with TRBJ2-1, with 9 positions matching TRBD1. The CDR3 contains 16 residues. The junction had 7 bases not matched to a gene; V was cut back by 1 base and J by 6 bases. Per the germline V gene, CDR1 is SGHDN and CDR2 is FVKESK. This CDR3 reads CASSQVLGTGINEQFF. The DNA for the CDR3 is TGTGCCAGCAGCCAAGTCCTGGGGACAGGGATCAATGAGCAGTTCTTC.

This clonotype was seen at least ten times. This chain links TRBV30 with TRBJ2-7; unclear D gene. Deletions cut 0 bases from V and 0 bases from J, with 9 bases between. Germline CDR1 and CDR2: GTSNPN and SVGIG (reference sequence). The CDR3 runs to 14 residues. CDR3 in amino acids: CAWSVFSTSYEQYF. In DNA form, the CDR3 reads TGTGCCTGGAGTGTTTTTAGCACCTCCTACGAGCAGTACTTC.

This clonotype has ten or more counts. V usage is TRBV24-1 and J usage is TRBJ2-1, with D unresolved. With 9 bases removed from V and 0 bases from J, the gap between germline ends came to 5 bases. Germline V gives CDR1 KGHDR, CDR2 SFDVKD. The length of the CDR3 is 12 residues. CDR3 bases: TGTGCCACCGCTGGCTCCTACAATGAGCAGTTCTTC. It translates to CATAGSYNEQFF.

The rearrangement joins TRBV28 to TRBJ1-6; the match to TRBD1 covers 11 bases. This CDR3 is built from 16 residues. The V gene end was trimmed by 5 bases and the J gene end by 4 bases; junction bases not matched to a gene: 4. Germline CDR1 reads MDHEN; CDR2 reads SYDVKM. CDR3 sequence reads: CASSPGTGGYNSPLHF. The CDR3 bases are TGTGCCAGCAGTCCCGGGACAGGGGGGTATAATTCACCCCTCCACTTT.

This clonotype appeared many times. V usage is TRBV2 and J usage is TRBJ2-5, with TRBD1 matching 9 bases. The CDR3 loop spans 15 amino acids. J gave up 5 bases and V 7 bases, and 11 bases lay outside the gene matches. Germline values: CDR1 SNHLY, CDR2 FYNNEI. This CDR3 reads CASINGQGFFETQYF. The DNA of the CDR3 is TGTGCCAGCATAAATGGACAGGGGTTCTTTGAGACCCAGTACTTC.

This clonotype has ten or more counts. The chain employs TRBV11-2 and TRBJ2-7; D remains unclear. Germline V gives CDR1 SGHAT, CDR2 FQNNGV. V was cut by 4 bases and J by 12 bases, with 13 bases left in between. There are 11 residues in the CDR3. The CDR3 DNA is TGTGCCAGCAGCTGGTCAGCGTTACCGTACTTC. Protein sequence: CASSWSALPYF.

The chain employs TRBV12-3 or TRBV12-4 and TRBJ1-6; D may be TRBD1 (6 bases). The V end lost 6 bases, the J end lost 6 bases, and 18 bases lay between the germline ends. This CDR3 has 16 residues. The CDR3: CASRGGRGASNSPLHF. The CDR3 coding sequence is TGTGCCAGCAGGGGGGGGAGGGGGGCCAGTAATTCACCCCTCCACTTT.

In this sample, this clonotype turned up a few times. The chain has TRBV6-5 and TRBJ2-3; TRBD2 matches 7 bases. The CDR3 is 15 residues long. Looked up from germline, CDR1 is MNHEY and CDR2 is SVGAGI. V was clipped by 0 bases and J by 9 bases; unmatched bases: 9. The CDR3 region is CASSYSPRGEGTQYF. The CDR3 DNA is TGTGCCAGCAGTTACTCACCCCGGGGGGAGGGGACGCAGTATTTT.

This clonotype was seen ten or more times. CDR3 amino acids: CAIAGLADSYEQYF. CDR3 nucleotides: TGTGCCATAGCAGGACTAGCGGACTCCTACGAGCAGTACTTC. The chain is built from TRBV2 and TRBJ2-7, with 10 bases identical to TRBD2. The J segment lost 0 bases and the V segment lost 10 bases, leaving 6 bases of the junction unmatched. Germline lookup yields CDR1 SNHLY and CDR2 FYNNEI. CDR3 length equals 14 residues.

This clonotype came up many times. The chain carries TRBV5-5 and TRBJ1-1; no reliable D call. This CDR3 is built from 15 residues. The V and J ends lost 0 bases and 1 base respectively, with 10 bases between them. Germline CDR1 reads SGHKS; CDR2 reads YYEKEE (reference sequence). DNA of the CDR3: TGTGCCAGCAGCTTGGATATGGATTCGAACACTGAAGCTTTCTTT. Its protein product is CASSLDMDSNTEAFF.

This clonotype was counted ten times or more. This chain uses TRBV7-8 with TRBJ1-2; D remains unclear. The CDR3 contains 15 residues. V lost 5 bases, J lost 4 bases, and 17 bases lay in between. Germline V lookup: CDR1 SGHVS, CDR2 FQNEAQ. In DNA form, the CDR3 reads TGTGCCAGCAGCCCGTCGGGCACGGATTCCTATGGCTACACCTTC. Translation gives CASSPSGTDSYGYTF.

This clonotype was found many times. This chain connects TRBV28 to TRBJ2-7; 10 bases are a match to TRBD1. Looked up from germline, CDR1 is MDHEN and CDR2 is SYDVKM. J was trimmed by 3 bases and V by 4 bases; bases with no gene match: 9. This CDR3 contains 16 residues. The DNA of the CDR3 is TGTGCCAGCAGTTACCAGGGACAGGGGAAGGACTACGAGCAGTACTTC. This translates into CASSYQGQGKDYEQYF.

The genes are TRBV20-1 and TRBJ2-7, with a possible D match to TRBD2 (7 bases). This CDR3 is 14 amino acids long. Germline CDR1 is DFQATT and CDR2 is SNEGSKA (reference sequence). The V end lost 0 bases, the J end lost 4 bases, and 13 bases lay between the germline ends. In DNA, the CDR3 is TGCAGTGCTAGAGAACCAGCGGGACAATACGAGCAGTACTTC. As protein: CSAREPAGQYEQYF.

This clonotype has a count of ten or more. V and J are TRBV7-2 and TRBJ1-1; D ambiguous. V was trimmed by 4 bases and J by 7 bases, leaving 16 bases between them. Germline CDR1 reads SGHTA; CDR2 reads FQGNSA. The CDR3 runs to 14 residues. CDR3 residues: CASSSNDVSGEAFF. CDR3 coding DNA: TGTGCCAGCAGCTCGAATGACGTGAGTGGTGAAGCTTTCTTT.